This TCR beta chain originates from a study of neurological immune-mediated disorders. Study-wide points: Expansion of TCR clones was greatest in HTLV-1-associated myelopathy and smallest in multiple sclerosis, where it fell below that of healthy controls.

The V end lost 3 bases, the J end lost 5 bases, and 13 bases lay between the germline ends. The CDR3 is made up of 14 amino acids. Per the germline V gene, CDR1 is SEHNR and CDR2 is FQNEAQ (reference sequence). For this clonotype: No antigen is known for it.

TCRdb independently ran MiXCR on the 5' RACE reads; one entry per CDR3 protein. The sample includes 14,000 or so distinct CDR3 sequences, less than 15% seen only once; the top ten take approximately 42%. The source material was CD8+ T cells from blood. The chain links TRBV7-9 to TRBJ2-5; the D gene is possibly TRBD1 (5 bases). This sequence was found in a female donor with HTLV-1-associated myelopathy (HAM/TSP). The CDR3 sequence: CASSFPDSGETQYF. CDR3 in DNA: TGTGCCAGCAGCTTCCCCGATTCAGGGGAGACCCAGTACTTC.